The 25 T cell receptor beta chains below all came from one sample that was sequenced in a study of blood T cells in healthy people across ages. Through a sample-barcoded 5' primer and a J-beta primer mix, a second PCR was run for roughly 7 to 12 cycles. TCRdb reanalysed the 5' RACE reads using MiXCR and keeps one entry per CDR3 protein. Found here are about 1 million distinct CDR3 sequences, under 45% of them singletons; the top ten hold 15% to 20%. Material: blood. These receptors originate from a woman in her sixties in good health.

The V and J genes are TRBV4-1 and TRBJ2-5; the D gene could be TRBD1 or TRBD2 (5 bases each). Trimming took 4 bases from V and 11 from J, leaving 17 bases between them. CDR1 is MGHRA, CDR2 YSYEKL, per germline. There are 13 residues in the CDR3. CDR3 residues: CASSRDRVAVQYF. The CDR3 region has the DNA TGCGCCAGCAGCCGGGACCGGGTGGCGGTGCAGTACTTC.

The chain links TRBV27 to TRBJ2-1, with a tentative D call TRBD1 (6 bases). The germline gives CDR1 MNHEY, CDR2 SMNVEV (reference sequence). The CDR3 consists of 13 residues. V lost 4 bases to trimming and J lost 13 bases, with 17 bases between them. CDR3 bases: TGTGCCAGCAGTTACAGGGTGGGAGAGACCCAGTTCTTC. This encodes CASSYRVGETQFF.

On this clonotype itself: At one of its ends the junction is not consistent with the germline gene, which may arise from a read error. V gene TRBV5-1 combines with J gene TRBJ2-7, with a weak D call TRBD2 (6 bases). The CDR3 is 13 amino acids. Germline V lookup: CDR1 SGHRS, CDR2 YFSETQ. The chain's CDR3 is CASILGGSYEQYF. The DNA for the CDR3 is TGCGCCAGCATCTTGGGGGGATCCTACGAGCAGTACTTC.

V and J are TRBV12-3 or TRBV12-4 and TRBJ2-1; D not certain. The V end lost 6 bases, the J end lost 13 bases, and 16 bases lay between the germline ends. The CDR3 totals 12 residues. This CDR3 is CASSVRAHPQFF. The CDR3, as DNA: TGTGCCAGCAGCGTTAGGGCCCACCCCCAGTTCTTC.

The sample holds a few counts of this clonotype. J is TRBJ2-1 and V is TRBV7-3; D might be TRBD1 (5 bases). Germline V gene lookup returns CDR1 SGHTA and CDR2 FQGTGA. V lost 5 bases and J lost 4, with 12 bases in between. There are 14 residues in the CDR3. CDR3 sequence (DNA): TGTGCCAGCAGCCCCGATCAGGGTTACAATGAGCAGTTCTTC. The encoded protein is CASSPDQGYNEQFF.

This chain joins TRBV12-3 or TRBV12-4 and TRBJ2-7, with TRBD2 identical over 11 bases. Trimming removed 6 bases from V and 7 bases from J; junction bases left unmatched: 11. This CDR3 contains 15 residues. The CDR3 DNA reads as TGTGCCAGCAGCTGGGGACTAGCGGAAACCAATGAGCAGTACTTC. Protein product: CASSWGLAETNEQYF.

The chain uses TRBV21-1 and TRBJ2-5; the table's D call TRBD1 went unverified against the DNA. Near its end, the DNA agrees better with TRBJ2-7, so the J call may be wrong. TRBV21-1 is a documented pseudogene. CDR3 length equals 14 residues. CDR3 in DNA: TGTGCCAACAGCAATTGCAGGGGGGGATACGAGCAGTACTTC. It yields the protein CANSNCRGGYEQYF.

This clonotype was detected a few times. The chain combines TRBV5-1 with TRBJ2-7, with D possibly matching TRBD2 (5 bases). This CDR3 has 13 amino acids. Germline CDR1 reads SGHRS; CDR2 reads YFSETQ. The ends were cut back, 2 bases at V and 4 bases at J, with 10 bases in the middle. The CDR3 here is CASSFSPGYEQYF. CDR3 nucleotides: TGCGCCAGCAGCTTCTCCCCGGGGTACGAGCAGTACTTC.

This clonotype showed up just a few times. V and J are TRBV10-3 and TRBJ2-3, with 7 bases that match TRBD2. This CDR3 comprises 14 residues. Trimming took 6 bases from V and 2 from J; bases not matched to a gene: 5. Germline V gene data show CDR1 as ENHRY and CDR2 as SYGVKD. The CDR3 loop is CAIRLADYTDTQYF. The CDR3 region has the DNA TGTGCCATCAGGCTAGCGGACTACACAGATACGCAGTATTTT.

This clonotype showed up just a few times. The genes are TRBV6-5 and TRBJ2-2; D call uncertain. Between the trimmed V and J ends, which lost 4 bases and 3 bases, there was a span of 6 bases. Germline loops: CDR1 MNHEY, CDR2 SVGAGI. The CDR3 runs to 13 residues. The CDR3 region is CASSFGDTGELFF. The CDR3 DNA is TGTGCCAGCAGTTTCGGAGACACCGGGGAGCTGTTTTTT.

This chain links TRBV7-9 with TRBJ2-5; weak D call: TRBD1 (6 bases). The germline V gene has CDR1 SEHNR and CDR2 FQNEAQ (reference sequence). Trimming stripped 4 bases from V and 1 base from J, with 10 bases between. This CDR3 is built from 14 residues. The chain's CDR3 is CASSYLDSQETQYF. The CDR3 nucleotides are TGTGCCAGCAGCTACTTGGACAGCCAAGAGACCCAGTACTTC.

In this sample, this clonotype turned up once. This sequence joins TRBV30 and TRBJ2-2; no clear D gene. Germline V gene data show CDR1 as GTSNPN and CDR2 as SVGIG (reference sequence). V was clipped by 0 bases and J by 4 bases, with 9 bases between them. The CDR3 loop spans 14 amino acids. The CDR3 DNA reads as TGTGCCTGGAGTGTTGGGATCCTCACCGGGGAGCTGTTTTTT. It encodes CAWSVGILTGELFF.

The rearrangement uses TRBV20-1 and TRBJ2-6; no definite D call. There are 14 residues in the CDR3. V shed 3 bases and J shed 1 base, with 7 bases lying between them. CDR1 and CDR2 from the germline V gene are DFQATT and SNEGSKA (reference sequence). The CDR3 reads CSARFWSGANVLTF. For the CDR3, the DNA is TGCAGTGCTAGGTTTTGGTCTGGGGCCAACGTCCTGACTTTC.

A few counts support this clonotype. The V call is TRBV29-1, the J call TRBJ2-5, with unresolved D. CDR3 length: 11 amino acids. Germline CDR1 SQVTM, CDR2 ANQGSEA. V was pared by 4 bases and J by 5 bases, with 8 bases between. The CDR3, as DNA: TGCAGCGTTGTAAGTGGGGAGACCCAGTACTTC. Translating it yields CSVVSGETQYF.

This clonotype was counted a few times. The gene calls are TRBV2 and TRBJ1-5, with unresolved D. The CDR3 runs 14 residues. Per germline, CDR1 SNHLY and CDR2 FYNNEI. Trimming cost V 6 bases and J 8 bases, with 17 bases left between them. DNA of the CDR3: TGTGCCAGCAGCCGGTTGACGGAGCGGGAGCCCCAGCATTTT. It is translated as CASSRLTEREPQHF.

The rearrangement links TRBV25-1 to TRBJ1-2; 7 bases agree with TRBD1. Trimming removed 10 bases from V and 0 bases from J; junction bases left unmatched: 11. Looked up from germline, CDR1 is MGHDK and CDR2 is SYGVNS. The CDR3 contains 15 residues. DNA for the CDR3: TGTGCCACCCAAGGGGGCGGAATAGCTAACTATGGCTACACCTTC. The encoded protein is CATQGGGIANYGYTF.

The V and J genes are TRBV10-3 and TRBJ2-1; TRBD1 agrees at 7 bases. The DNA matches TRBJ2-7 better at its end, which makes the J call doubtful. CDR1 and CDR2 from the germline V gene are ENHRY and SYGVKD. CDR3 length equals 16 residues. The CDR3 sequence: CAISESWDSSYNEQYF. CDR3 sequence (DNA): TGTGCCATCAGTGAGTCTTGGGACAGCTCCTACAATGAGCAGTACTTC.

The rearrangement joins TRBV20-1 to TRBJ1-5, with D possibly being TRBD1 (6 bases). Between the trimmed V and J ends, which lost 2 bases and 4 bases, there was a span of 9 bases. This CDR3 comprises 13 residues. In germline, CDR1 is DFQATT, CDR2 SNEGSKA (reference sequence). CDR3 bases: TGCAGTGCTAGACTAGGGGGAAATCAGCCCCAGCATTTT. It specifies CSARLGGNQPQHF.

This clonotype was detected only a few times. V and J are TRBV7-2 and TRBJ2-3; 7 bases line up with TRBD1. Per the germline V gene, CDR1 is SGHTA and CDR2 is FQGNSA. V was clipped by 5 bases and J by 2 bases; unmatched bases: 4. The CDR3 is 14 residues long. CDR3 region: CASSPGTDTDTQYF. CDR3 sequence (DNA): TGTGCCAGCAGCCCGGGGACAGACACAGATACGCAGTATTTT.

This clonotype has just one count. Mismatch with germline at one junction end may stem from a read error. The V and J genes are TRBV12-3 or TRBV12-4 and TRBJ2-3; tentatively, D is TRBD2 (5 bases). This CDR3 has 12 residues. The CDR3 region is CASTPSTDTRYF. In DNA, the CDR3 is TGTGCCAGCACCCCTAGCACAGATACGCGGTATTTT.

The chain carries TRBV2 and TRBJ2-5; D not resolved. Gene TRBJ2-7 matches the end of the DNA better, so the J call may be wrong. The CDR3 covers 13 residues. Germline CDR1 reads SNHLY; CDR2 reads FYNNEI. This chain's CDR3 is CASSADPTYEQYF. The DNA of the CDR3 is TGTGCCAGCAGCGCAGACCCAACCTACGAGCAGTACTTC.

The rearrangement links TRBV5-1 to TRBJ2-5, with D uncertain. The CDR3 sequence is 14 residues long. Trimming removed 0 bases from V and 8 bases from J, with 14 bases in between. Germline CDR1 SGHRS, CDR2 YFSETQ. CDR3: CASSLVGKGSTQYF. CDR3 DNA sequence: TGCGCCAGCAGCTTGGTTGGCAAGGGCTCTACCCAGTACTTC.

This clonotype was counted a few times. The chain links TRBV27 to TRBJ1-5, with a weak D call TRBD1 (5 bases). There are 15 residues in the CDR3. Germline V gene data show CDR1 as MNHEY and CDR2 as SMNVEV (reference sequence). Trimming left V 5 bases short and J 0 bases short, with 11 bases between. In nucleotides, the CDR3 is TGTGCCAGCAGTAAGGGGAGTTATAGCAATCAGCCCCAGCATTTT. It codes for CASSKGSYSNQPQHF.

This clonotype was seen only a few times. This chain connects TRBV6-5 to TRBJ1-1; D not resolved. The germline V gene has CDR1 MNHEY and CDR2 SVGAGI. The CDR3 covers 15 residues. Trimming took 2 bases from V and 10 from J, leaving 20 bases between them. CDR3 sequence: CASSYDSSPVKAAFF. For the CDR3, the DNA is TGTGCCAGCAGTTACGACTCGAGCCCCGTAAAGGCAGCTTTCTTT.

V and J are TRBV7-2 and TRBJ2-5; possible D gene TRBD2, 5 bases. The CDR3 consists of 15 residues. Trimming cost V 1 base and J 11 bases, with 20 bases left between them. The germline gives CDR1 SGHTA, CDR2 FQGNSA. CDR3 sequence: CASSLGTRTTNEQYF. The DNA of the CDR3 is TGTGCCAGCAGCTTAGGGACTCGGACGACCAATGAGCAGTACTTC.